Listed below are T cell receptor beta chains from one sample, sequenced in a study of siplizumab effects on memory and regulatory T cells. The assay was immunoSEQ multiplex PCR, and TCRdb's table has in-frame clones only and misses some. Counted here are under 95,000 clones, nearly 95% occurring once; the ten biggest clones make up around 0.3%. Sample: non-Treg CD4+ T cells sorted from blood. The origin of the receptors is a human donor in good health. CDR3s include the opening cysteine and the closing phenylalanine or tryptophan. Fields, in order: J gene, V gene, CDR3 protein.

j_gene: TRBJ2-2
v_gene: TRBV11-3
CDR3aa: CASSLGLAGTGELFF

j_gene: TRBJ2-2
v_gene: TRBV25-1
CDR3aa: CASSGTPLGELFF

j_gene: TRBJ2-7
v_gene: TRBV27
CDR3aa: CASSLSRVAYEQYF

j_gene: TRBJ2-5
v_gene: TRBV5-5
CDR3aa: CASSLAETAGGPGTQYF

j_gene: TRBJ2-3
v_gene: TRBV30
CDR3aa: CAWSGPSGASTDTQYF

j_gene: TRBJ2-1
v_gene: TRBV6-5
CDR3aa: CASGPSGRANEQFF

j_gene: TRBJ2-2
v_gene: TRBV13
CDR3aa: CASSVLTGDNTGELFF

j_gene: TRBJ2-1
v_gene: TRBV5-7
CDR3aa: CASSPRWGAEQFF

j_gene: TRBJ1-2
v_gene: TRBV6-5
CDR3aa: CASSQPRDRGGYTF

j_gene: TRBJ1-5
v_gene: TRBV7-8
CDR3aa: CASSQGRTIYPQHF

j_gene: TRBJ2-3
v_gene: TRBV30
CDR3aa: CAWKGVTQYF

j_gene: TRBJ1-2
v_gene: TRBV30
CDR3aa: CAWSVIGNINYGYTF

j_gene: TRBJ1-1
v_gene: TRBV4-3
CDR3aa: CASSQDTQGAEAFF

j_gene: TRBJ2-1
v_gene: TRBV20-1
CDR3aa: CSAQAREEQFF

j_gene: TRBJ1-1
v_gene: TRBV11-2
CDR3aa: CASSLERGGNTEAFF

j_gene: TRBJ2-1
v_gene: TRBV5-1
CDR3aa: CASSAEAGVEQFF

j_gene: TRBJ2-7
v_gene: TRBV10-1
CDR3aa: CASSEGERPVRSGEQYF

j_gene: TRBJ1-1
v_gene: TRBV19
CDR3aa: CASTPTPNTEAFF

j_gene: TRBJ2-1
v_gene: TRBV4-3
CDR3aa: CASSSSGRAYNEQFF

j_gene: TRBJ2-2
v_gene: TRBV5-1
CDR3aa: CASSSGTGVLAGELFF

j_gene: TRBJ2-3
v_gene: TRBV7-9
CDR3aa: CASSGSLDRALTDTQYF

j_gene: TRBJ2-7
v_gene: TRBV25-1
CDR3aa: CASSEFHEQYF

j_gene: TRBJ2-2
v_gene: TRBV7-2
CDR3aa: CASSPNRGQTGELFF

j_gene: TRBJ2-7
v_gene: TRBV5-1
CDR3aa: CASSPGLAGDHEQYF

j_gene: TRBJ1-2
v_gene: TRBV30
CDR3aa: CAWRPGGYGYTF

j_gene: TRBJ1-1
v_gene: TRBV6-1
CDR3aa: CASRAQDMNTEAFF

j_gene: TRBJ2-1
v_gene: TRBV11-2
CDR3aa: CASSLIRGRENEQFF

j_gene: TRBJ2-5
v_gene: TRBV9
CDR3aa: CASSGTSKETQYF

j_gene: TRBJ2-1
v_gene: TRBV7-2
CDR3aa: CASSLGGLAGRNEQFF

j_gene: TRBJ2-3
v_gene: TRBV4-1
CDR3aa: CASSPRRGQPAGTDTQYF

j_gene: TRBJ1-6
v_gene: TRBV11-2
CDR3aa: CASSPGRGFSPLHF

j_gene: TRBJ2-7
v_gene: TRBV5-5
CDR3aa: CASLGGGREQYF

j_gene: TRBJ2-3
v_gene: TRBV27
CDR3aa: CASSSITDTQYF

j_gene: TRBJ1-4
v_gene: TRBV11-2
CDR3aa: CASSLTRGSEKLFF

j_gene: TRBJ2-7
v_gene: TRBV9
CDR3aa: CASSTEEARTPYEQYF

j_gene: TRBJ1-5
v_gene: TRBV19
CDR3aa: CASSMVGRAFNQPQHF

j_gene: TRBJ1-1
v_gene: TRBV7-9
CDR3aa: CASSLAASQLEAFF

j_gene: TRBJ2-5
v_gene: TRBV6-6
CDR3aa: CASSSGGWGQETQYF

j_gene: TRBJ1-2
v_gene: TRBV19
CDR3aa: CASSAPTEYYGYTF

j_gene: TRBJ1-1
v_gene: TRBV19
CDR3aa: CASSNYGNTEAFF

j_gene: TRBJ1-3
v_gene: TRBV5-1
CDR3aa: CASSPLGGDGNTIYF

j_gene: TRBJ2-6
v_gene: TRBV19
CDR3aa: CASSIQRLPSGANVLTF

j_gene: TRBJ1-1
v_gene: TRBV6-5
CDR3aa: CASSYRDRYTEAFF

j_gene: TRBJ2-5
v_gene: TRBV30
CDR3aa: CAWSPLGAQETQYF

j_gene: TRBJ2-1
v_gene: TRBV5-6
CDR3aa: CASSLAVGYYNEQFF

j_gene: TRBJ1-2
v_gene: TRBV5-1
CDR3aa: CASSDNPNYGYTF